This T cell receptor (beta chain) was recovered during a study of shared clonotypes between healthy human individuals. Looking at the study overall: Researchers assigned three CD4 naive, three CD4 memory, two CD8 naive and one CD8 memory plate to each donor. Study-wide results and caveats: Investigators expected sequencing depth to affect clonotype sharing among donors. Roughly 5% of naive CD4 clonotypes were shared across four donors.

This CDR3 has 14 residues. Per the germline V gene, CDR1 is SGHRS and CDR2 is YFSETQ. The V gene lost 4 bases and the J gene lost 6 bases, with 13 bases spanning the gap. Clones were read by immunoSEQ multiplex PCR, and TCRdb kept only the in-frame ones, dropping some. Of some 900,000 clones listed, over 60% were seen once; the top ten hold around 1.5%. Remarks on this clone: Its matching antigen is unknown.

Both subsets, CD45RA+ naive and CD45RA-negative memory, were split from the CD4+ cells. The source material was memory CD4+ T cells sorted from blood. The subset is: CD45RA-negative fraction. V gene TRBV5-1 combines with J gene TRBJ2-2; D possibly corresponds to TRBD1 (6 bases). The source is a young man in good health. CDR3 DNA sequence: TGCGCCAGCAGCCATGGACAGCGGTCCGGGGAGCTGTTTTTT. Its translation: CASSHGQRSGELFF. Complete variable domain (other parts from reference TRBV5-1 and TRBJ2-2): KAGVTQTPRYLIKTRGQQVTLSCSPISGHRSVSWYQQTPGQGLQFLFEYFSETQRNKGNFPGRFSGRQFSNSRSEMNVSTLELGDSALYLCASSHGQRSGELFFGEGSRLTVL.